This T cell receptor beta chain was captured by sequencing in a study of technical replicates of blood from a handful of donors. The CDR3 sequence is 15 residues long. The germline gives CDR1 KGHSH, CDR2 LQKENI. V lost 5 bases to trimming and J lost 5 bases, with 13 bases between them. Assay: immunoSEQ multiplex PCR; the TCRdb copy retains only in-frame clones and omits some. Of about 74,000 clones in the sample, 85% to 95% are singletons; the top ten hold approximately 0.25%. The receptor was isolated from a human donor in good health. Source material: T cells isolated from PBMCs. The chain is built from TRBV18 and TRBJ1-6; TRBD1 is a possible D gene (6 bases). CDR3 DNA: TGTGCCAGCTCAGTATCGTACAGGGATAATTCACCCCTCCACTTT. This gives the protein CASSVSYRDNSPLHF.